Each of the 31 T cell receptor beta chains below was sequenced from the same sample in a study of beta chain features in type 1 diabetes. Expressed TCRB transcripts were sequenced because the entire RNA isolate underwent reverse transcription. Using immunoSEQ multiplex PCR, the repertoire was profiled, and TCRdb retains in-frame clones only, with some absent. The data show roughly 500,000 clones, about 29% seen once. The specimen was naive CD4+ T cells from blood. The receptors originated from a man between 18 and 29 years old in good health.

This clone was seen more than once but under ten times. J is TRBJ2-5 and V is TRBV4-3, with TRBD2 identical over 15 bases. With V trimmed by 4 bases and J by 2 bases, 5 bases remained unmatched. Germline CDR1 LGHNA, CDR2 YSLEER. This CDR3 is 17 amino acids long. The CDR3 region has the DNA TGCGCCAGCAGCCGACTGGGACTAGCGGGAGGTCAAGAGACCCAGTACTTC. Its translation is CASSRLGLAGGQETQYF.

The chain couples TRBV4-1 to TRBJ2-5; possibly TRBD2 for D (6 bases). Trimming took 2 bases from V and 5 from J, leaving 21 bases between them. CDR3 size: 17 residues. CDR1 and CDR2 (germline): MGHRA, YSYEKL. The CDR3 reads CASSQPPGGRRGETQYF. The CDR3 DNA is TGCGCCAGCAGCCAACCTCCCGGGGGTAGGCGCGGGGAGACCCAGTACTTC.

The table lists this clone with a few counts. V usage is TRBV7-9 and J usage is TRBJ1-5; unclear D gene. V gave up 1 base and J gave up 7 bases, with 5 bases separating them. The V gene's germline CDR1 is SEHNR and CDR2 FQNEAQ (reference sequence). This CDR3 is built from 12 residues. The CDR3 protein is CASSLESQPQHF. CDR3 bases: TGTGCCAGCAGCTTAGAGTCACAGCCCCAGCATTTT.

The chain links TRBV5-1 to TRBJ1-4; D is perhaps TRBD1 (5 bases). Germline V gene data show CDR1 as SGHRS and CDR2 as YFSETQ. The CDR3 totals 15 residues. Between the trimmed V and J ends, which lost 4 bases and 7 bases, there was a span of 17 bases. CDR3 protein: CASSMQDAGGEKLFF. The CDR3 nucleotides read TGCGCCAGCAGCATGCAGGACGCTGGGGGTGAAAAACTGTTTTTT.

The chain links TRBV9 to TRBJ2-7; the D gene could be TRBD1 or TRBD2 (5 bases each). The germline gives CDR1 SGDLS, CDR2 YYNGEE. The CDR3 sequence is 15 residues long. Trimming shortened V by 3 bases and J by 6 bases, and 19 bases separated the two germline ends. CDR3 in amino acids: CASSAETGRVREQYF. Written as DNA, the CDR3 is TGTGCCAGCAGCGCCGAGACGGGACGCGTCCGCGAGCAGTACTTC.

The chain combines TRBV28 with TRBJ2-1; TRBD2 matches at 11 bases. With V trimmed by 10 bases and J by 6 bases, 5 bases remained unmatched. This CDR3 is built from 13 residues. Germline V gene lookup returns CDR1 MDHEN and CDR2 SYDVKM. The CDR3 protein is CAIGLAGLNEQFF. The CDR3, as DNA: TGTGCCATTGGACTAGCGGGTCTCAATGAGCAGTTCTTC. Looking up the rest from reference TRBV28 and TRBJ2-1 gives the full variable domain: DVKVTQSSRYLVKRTGEKVFLECVQDMDHENMFWYRQDPGLGLRLIYFSYDVKMKEKGDIPEGYSVSREKKERFSLILESASTNQTSMYLCAIGLAGLNEQFFGPGTRLTVL.

The sample holds a few counts of this clone. The chain uses TRBV11-3 and TRBJ2-1; 10 bases are a match to TRBD2. CDR1 is SGHNT and CDR2 is YENEEA in the germline V gene. The ends lost 2 bases at V and 10 bases at J; junction bases unmatched: 8. The CDR3 sequence is 15 residues long. This CDR3 reads CASSLRLAGVEEQFF. Written as DNA, the CDR3 is TGTGCCAGCAGCTTACGGCTAGCGGGAGTCGAGGAGCAGTTCTTC. The variable domain in full, completed from reference TRBV11-3 and TRBJ2-1, reads EAGVVQSPRYKIIEKKQPVAFWCNPISGHNTLYWYLQNLGQGPELLIRYENEEAVDDSQLPKDRFSAERLKGVDSTLKIQPAELGDSAVYLCASSLRLAGVEEQFFGPGTRLTVL.

This clone showed up just a few times. The chain links TRBV5-1 to TRBJ2-5; 13 bases map to TRBD2. Unmatched junction bases numbered 4, after V lost 2 bases and J lost 3 bases. Germline CDR1 is SGHRS and CDR2 is YFSETQ. The CDR3 loop spans 16 amino acids. This chain's CDR3 is CASSFRTSGSEETQYF. CDR3 DNA: TGCGCCAGCAGCTTTCGGACTAGCGGGAGCGAAGAGACCCAGTACTTC.

The rearrangement links TRBV18 to TRBJ1-1, with unresolved D. CDR3 size: 12 residues. Germline V lookup: CDR1 KGHSH, CDR2 LQKENI. Trimming shortened V by 6 bases and J by 14 bases, and 19 bases separated the two germline ends. The CDR3 bases are TGTGCCAGCTCGCCCACCGAGGGAGGACCCTTCTTT. Residues: CASSPTEGGPFF. Based on the CDR3 plus reference TRBV18 and TRBJ1-1, the full variable domain is NAGVMQNPRHLVRRRGQEARLRCSPMKGHSHVYWYRQLPEEGLKFMVYLQKENIIDESGMPKERFSAEFPKEGPSILRIQQVVRGDSAAYFCASSPTEGGPFFGQGTRLTVV.

The rearrangement uses TRBV30 and TRBJ2-3; TRBD2 matches 9 bases. The CDR3 covers 14 residues. J lost 4 bases, V lost 4 bases, and 6 bases had no gene match. From germline, CDR1 is GTSNPN and CDR2 SVGIG (reference sequence). As DNA, the CDR3 is TGTGCCTGGACCAGGCGGGAGGGTGCAGATACGCAGTATTTT. Translated: CAWTRREGADTQYF.

The chain joins TRBV29-1 to TRBJ2-3, with D possibly TRBD2 on 5 matching bases. The germline V gene has CDR1 SQVTM and CDR2 ANQGSEA. The CDR3 has 15 residues. Trimming removed 1 base from V and 0 bases from J, with 11 bases in between. The CDR3 sequence: CSVEGTSTSTDTQYF. The CDR3 DNA is TGCAGCGTTGAAGGGACTTCCACTAGCACAGATACGCAGTATTTT.

The chain uses TRBV30 and TRBJ1-2; 8 bases agree with TRBD1. CDR3 length: 16 residues. In germline, CDR1 is GTSNPN, CDR2 SVGIG (reference sequence). Losses at the gene ends were 0 bases for V and 2 bases for J; bases not matched to a gene: 8. DNA for the CDR3: TGTGCCTGGAGTGTGCGGCAGGGGGCGTACAACTATGGCTACACCTTC. It is translated as CAWSVRQGAYNYGYTF.

The chain joins TRBV2 to TRBJ2-6; tentatively, D is TRBD1 or TRBD2 (5 bases each). The CDR3 has 15 residues. Germline V CDR1 and CDR2: SNHLY, FYNNEI. V was trimmed by 4 bases and J by 4 bases, leaving 11 bases between them. The CDR3 here is CASSGYGAGANVLTF. In DNA form, the CDR3 reads TGTGCCAGCAGTGGCTACGGGGCCGGGGCCAACGTCCTGACTTTC.

The gene calls are TRBV9 and TRBJ2-7; 12 positions match TRBD2. This CDR3 is built from 16 residues. Germline loops: CDR1 SGDLS, CDR2 YYNGEE. The V and J ends lost 4 bases and 2 bases, in that order; junction bases with no gene match: 7. The CDR3: CASSTGLAGRPYEQYF. The CDR3 DNA reads as TGTGCCAGCAGCACAGGACTAGCGGGGCGTCCCTACGAGCAGTACTTC. Variable domain in full (rest from reference TRBV9 and TRBJ2-7): DSGVTQTPKHLITATGQRVTLRCSPRSGDLSVYWYQQSLDQGLQFLIQYYNGEERAKGNILERFSAQQFPDLHSELNLSSLELGDSALYFCASSTGLAGRPYEQYFGPGTRLTVT.

The genes are TRBV7-2 and TRBJ2-3; 8 bases are a match to TRBD2. CDR1 is SGHTA and CDR2 is FQGNSA in the germline V gene. The V segment lost 4 bases and the J segment 5 bases; nucleotides outside the gene matches: 11. CDR3 length: 16 residues. CDR3 nucleotides: TGTGCCAGCAGCTACCCTCCCGGGACTAGTCGAGATACGCAGTATTTT. This translates into CASSYPPGTSRDTQYF.

This clone has more than one count but fewer than ten. The rearrangement links TRBV7-8 to TRBJ2-3, with TRBD1 identical over 7 bases. There are 15 residues in the CDR3. J gave up 2 bases and V 5 bases, and 7 bases lay outside the gene matches. In germline, CDR1 is SGHVS, CDR2 FQNEAQ. The CDR3 loop reads CASSPRTGTTDTQYF. CDR3 in DNA: TGTGCCAGCAGCCCTCGGACAGGAACCACAGATACGCAGTATTTT.

The genes are TRBV2 and TRBJ1-1; D gene unclear. CDR3 length equals 14 residues. CDR1 and CDR2 from the germline V gene are SNHLY and FYNNEI. The V gene lost 6 bases and the J gene lost 5 bases, with 16 bases spanning the gap. The CDR3 DNA follows: TGTGCCAGCAGCCTCACAACGGTTGGGACTGAAGCTTTCTTT. Translating it yields CASSLTTVGTEAFF.

This clone was detected only a few times. The V call is TRBV7-7, the J call TRBJ2-5; a possible D gene is TRBD1 (5 bases). Germline CDR1 is SSHAT and CDR2 is FNYEAQ (reference sequence). V was shortened by 2 bases and J by 4 bases, with 14 bases between the two germline ends. The CDR3 is made up of 15 amino acids. The CDR3 here is CASSLSSRVSETQYF. Written as DNA, the CDR3 is TGTGCCAGCAGCTTAAGTTCCAGGGTGTCAGAGACCCAGTACTTC. The entire variable domain, with the rest obtained from reference TRBV7-7 and TRBJ2-5, is as follows: GAGVSQSPRYKVTKRGQDVTLRCDPISSHATLYWYQQALGQGPEFLTYFNYEAQPDKSGLPSDRFSAERPEGSISTLTIQRTEQRDSAMYRCASSLSSRVSETQYFGPGTRLLVL.

Concerning this clone itself: Other DNA variants within this sample encode the same CDR3. The CDR3 nucleotides read TGCAGCGTTCGGGGCACTGAAGCTTTCTTT. Amino acid sequence: CSVRGTEAFF. The chain employs TRBV29-1 and TRBJ1-1; D unclear. CDR1 is SQVTM and CDR2 is ANQGSEA in the germline V gene. The V end lost 5 bases, the J end lost 4 bases, and 5 bases lay between the germline ends. This CDR3 comprises 10 residues. The full variable domain, completed using reference TRBV29-1 and TRBJ1-1, is SAVISQKPSRDICQRGTSLTIQCQVDSQVTMMFWYRQQPGQSLTLIATANQGSEATYESGFVIDKFPISRPNLTFSTLTVSNMSPEDSSIYLCSVRGTEAFFGQGTRLTVV.

The V and J genes are TRBV4-1 and TRBJ1-4; tentatively, D is TRBD1 (5 bases). This CDR3 spans 14 amino acids. In germline, CDR1 is MGHRA, CDR2 YSYEKL. The V end lost 7 bases, the J end lost 3 bases, and 12 bases lay between the germline ends. This CDR3 reads CASTSGLANEKLFF. The CDR3, as DNA: TGCGCCAGCACTTCAGGGCTGGCTAATGAAAAACTGTTTTTT.

V usage is TRBV10-3 and J usage is TRBJ2-1; weak D call: TRBD1 (6 bases). V lost 3 bases and J 5 bases, leaving 14 bases between the germline ends. The CDR3 runs to 15 residues. Germline values: CDR1 ENHRY, CDR2 SYGVKD. CDR3 sequence (DNA): TGTGCCATCAGTGACAGGGACAACCTGAACAATGAGCAGTTCTTC. Translating it yields CAISDRDNLNNEQFF.

This clone has more than one count but fewer than ten. J is TRBJ2-3 and V is TRBV25-1; D is possibly TRBD1 or TRBD2 (5 bases each). CDR3 length: 14 amino acids. CDR1 and CDR2 from the germline V gene are MGHDK and SYGVNS. Trimming shortened V by 6 bases and J by 4 bases, and 14 bases separated the two germline ends. In nucleotides, the CDR3 is TGTGCCAGCAGGACCCCCGGGGCGGCAGATACGCAGTATTTT. Protein: CASRTPGAADTQYF.

The CDR3 here is CSALRVGEQYF. CDR3 bases: TGCAGTGCTCTCCGAGTTGGGGAGCAGTACTTC. The chain recombines TRBV20-1 with TRBJ2-7; D not certain. Germline assignment: CDR1 DFQATT and CDR2 SNEGSKA (reference sequence). Trimming removed 5 bases from V and 7 bases from J, with 12 bases in between. The CDR3 extends over 11 amino acids.

This chain uses TRBV27 with TRBJ1-5; D possibly corresponds to TRBD1 (6 bases). Germline-derived CDR1 and CDR2 are MNHEY and SMNVEV (reference sequence). V was clipped by 4 bases and J by 2 bases, with 15 bases between them. This CDR3 contains 16 residues. The CDR3 region has the DNA TGTGCCAGCAGTTCCAGGGGTAAGGGGGGCAATCAGCCCCAGCATTTT. Its translation: CASSSRGKGGNQPQHF.

The gene calls are TRBV28 and TRBJ2-3; D is unresolved. V was cut by 5 bases and J by 2 bases, with 11 bases left in between. Germline CDR1 reads MDHEN; CDR2 reads SYDVKM. The length of the CDR3 is 14 residues. This CDR3 reads CASSPRRLTDTQYF. In nucleotides, the CDR3 is TGTGCCAGCAGTCCCAGGCGCCTCACAGATACGCAGTATTTT.

This chain links TRBV2 with TRBJ2-4; D is possibly TRBD2 (6 bases). There are 13 residues in the CDR3. The germline V and J ends were trimmed by 10 bases and 7 bases, with 17 bases remaining between them. Germline CDR1 is SNHLY and CDR2 is FYNNEI. This chain's CDR3 is CATGKVEGNIQYF. In nucleotides, the CDR3 is TGTGCCACAGGGAAGGTGGAGGGGAACATTCAGTACTTC.

The chain employs TRBV7-2 and TRBJ2-1, with TRBD2 matching over 8 bases. The CDR3 has 16 amino acids. After removal of 1 base from V and 1 base from J, the junction contained 3 bases not matched to a gene. Looked up from germline, CDR1 is SGHTA and CDR2 is FQGNSA. CDR3 protein: CASSLGGTRSYNEQFF. CDR3 DNA sequence: TGTGCCAGCAGCTTAGGTGGGACTAGATCCTACAATGAGCAGTTCTTC.

V and J are TRBV27 and TRBJ2-5, with unresolved D. Between the trimmed V and J ends, which lost 3 bases and 5 bases, there was a span of 16 bases. The CDR3 totals 15 residues. CDR1 MNHEY and CDR2 SMNVEV come from the germline V gene (reference sequence). In DNA, the CDR3 is TGTGCCAGCAGTTTTGGGCCGTCGATCCGGGAGACCCAGTACTTC. This gives the protein CASSFGPSIRETQYF.

This sequence joins TRBV29-1 and TRBJ2-3; no definite D call. The CDR3 is 11 amino acids. V was trimmed by 5 bases and J by 7 bases, leaving 10 bases between them. Germline V CDR1 and CDR2: SQVTM, ANQGSEA. CDR3 loop: CSVILGHTQYF. CDR3 coding DNA: TGCAGCGTTATTTTGGGTCATACGCAGTATTTT.

V and J are TRBV5-1 and TRBJ2-5, with TRBD1 matching over 7 bases. V was clipped by 1 base and J by 5 bases; unmatched bases: 8. This CDR3 spans 15 amino acids. Germline assignment: CDR1 SGHRS and CDR2 YFSETQ. The CDR3, as DNA: TGCGCCAGCAGCTTGAGTAAGGGGGCTGGTGAGACCCAGTACTTC. Its protein product is CASSLSKGAGETQYF.

This clone was detected once. This rearrangement joins TRBV5-1 to TRBJ2-3; TRBD2 is a possible D gene (6 bases). Trimming shortened V by 0 bases and J by 3 bases, and 11 bases separated the two germline ends. Germline V gene lookup returns CDR1 SGHRS and CDR2 YFSETQ. CDR3 length equals 15 residues. The CDR3 spells CASSLALGGTDTQYF. Here the CDR3 DNA reads TGCGCCAGCAGCTTGGCCTTGGGAGGAACAGATACGCAGTATTTT.